The source of this T cell receptor beta chain is a study of cytomegalovirus exposure and HLA in healthy donors. The PCR had 60 Vbeta and 13 Jbeta primers. Here immunoSEQ multiplex PCR was the method, and the copy in TCRdb shows in-frame clones only, minus some. The specimen's table records around 210,000 clones. The junction had 3 bases not matched to a gene; V was cut back by 6 bases and J by 5 bases. CDR1 is SGHTA, CDR2 FQGNSA, per germline. The CDR3 runs to 14 residues. The specimen was PBMCs. This TCR derives from a woman aged 25-40 years in good health and CMV-seropositive. This chain uses TRBV7-2 with TRBJ2-2; TRBD1 matches at 10 bases. The chain's CDR3 is CASRRQGATGELFF. In nucleotides, the CDR3 is TGTGCCAGCAGGAGACAGGGGGCGACCGGGGAGCTGTTTTTT.